This passage covers 25 T cell receptor beta chains from one sample sequenced in a study of T-cell memory formation after mild COVID-19. TCRdb reprocessed the 5' RACE reads with MiXCR, giving one entry per CDR3 protein. Of roughly 510,000 distinct CDR3 sequences in the sample, around 16% were seen once. Sequenced material: PBMCs or a T cell subset sorted from them (not recorded which). The receptor source for this set is an adult woman who had mild COVID-19 (a few samples of this study predate the infection). Cell type and time point are not known.

This clonotype has just one count. This chain uses TRBV18 with TRBJ1-1; D unclear. The CDR3 contains 18 residues. Germline lookup yields CDR1 KGHSH and CDR2 LQKENI. The V end lost 1 base, the J end lost 4 bases, and 22 bases lay between the germline ends. DNA for the CDR3: TGTGCCAGCTCACCACAGTCAGTCGCTGGCCGGCGGGGCACTGAAGCTTTCTTT. Translating it yields CASSPQSVAGRRGTEAFF.

This clonotype was found a few times. This chain connects TRBV10-3 to TRBJ2-7, with 8 bases identical to TRBD2. Per the germline V gene, CDR1 is ENHRY and CDR2 is SYGVKD. This CDR3 contains 17 residues. V was clipped by 3 bases and J by 5 bases; unmatched bases: 15. The CDR3 DNA reads as TGTGCCATCAGTGACCTAACCTCCTCCGGGACTAGAAACGAGCAGTACTTC. Its protein product is CAISDLTSSGTRNEQYF.

This clonotype turned up a few times. J is TRBJ1-5 and V is TRBV20-1, with 8 bases fitting TRBD1. Per the germline V gene, CDR1 is DFQATT and CDR2 is SNEGSKA (reference sequence). The CDR3 runs 15 residues. V was pared by 5 bases and J by 4 bases, with 10 bases of the junction left unmatched. The CDR3 sequence: CSALLGQGGNQPQHF. The CDR3 DNA reads as TGCAGTGCTCTTCTCGGACAGGGAGGGAATCAGCCCCAGCATTTT.

This clonotype showed up many times. The chain carries TRBV20-1 and TRBJ1-1; D gene unclear. Between the trimmed V and J ends, which lost 8 bases and 3 bases, there was a span of 16 bases. This CDR3 comprises 13 residues. Germline values: CDR1 DFQATT, CDR2 SNEGSKA (reference sequence). CDR3 residues: CSPRGSGDTEAFF. In DNA form, the CDR3 reads TGCAGTCCTCGTGGGAGCGGCGACACTGAAGCTTTCTTT.

The CDR3 DNA reads as TGTGCCAGCAGTTACTCGAGTCAGTTCTCTGGAAACACCATATATTTT. As protein: CASSYSSQFSGNTIYF. The rearrangement uses TRBV6-5 and TRBJ1-3; D is unresolved. The V gene lost 0 bases and the J gene lost 0 bases, with 9 bases spanning the gap. The CDR3 spans 16 residues. The germline V gene encodes CDR1 MNHEY and CDR2 SVGAGI.

This clonotype turned up a few times. The CDR3 DNA follows: TGTGCCATCTCGTGGGTCTCCTACAATGAGCAGTTCTTC. Translation gives CAISWVSYNEQFF. V is TRBV10-3 and J is TRBJ2-1; no clear D. Trimming shortened V by 8 bases and J by 0 bases, and 8 bases separated the two germline ends. The CDR3 consists of 13 residues. Germline V lookup: CDR1 ENHRY, CDR2 SYGVKD.

The sample holds a few counts of this clonotype. V and J are TRBV2 and TRBJ1-1; D remains unclear. In germline, CDR1 is SNHLY, CDR2 FYNNEI. V lost 6 bases to trimming and J lost 5 bases, with 16 bases between them. This CDR3 spans 14 amino acids. The DNA of the CDR3 is TGTGCCAGCAGAGAGGGTGTTCGGGTGACTGAAGCTTTCTTT. Its translation: CASREGVRVTEAFF.

The V call is TRBV6-5, the J call TRBJ2-6; 8 nucleotides line up with TRBD2. The CDR3 is 17 amino acids. J gave up 2 bases and V 5 bases, and 8 bases lay outside the gene matches. The germline V gene has CDR1 MNHEY and CDR2 SVGAGI. The CDR3 reads CASSRLSGGPGANVLTF. The CDR3 DNA sequence: TGTGCCAGCAGTCGGCTATCGGGGGGGCCTGGGGCCAACGTCCTGACTTTC.

This chain joins TRBV11-2 and TRBJ2-3; no clear D. V shed 4 bases and J shed 5 bases, with 10 bases lying between them. Per the germline V gene, CDR1 is SGHAT and CDR2 is FQNNGV. The CDR3 has 13 amino acids. The CDR3 is CASSSGLGDTQYF. The CDR3 DNA reads as TGTGCCAGCAGCTCTGGTCTCGGAGATACGCAGTATTTT.

The rearrangement uses TRBV6-1 and TRBJ1-4; D is undetermined. The CDR3 has 13 residues. Germline V gene data show CDR1 as MNHNS and CDR2 as SASEGT. Trimming shortened V by 2 bases and J by 5 bases, and 6 bases separated the two germline ends. CDR3 DNA: TGTGCCAGCAGTGAACGCAGGAATGAAAAACTGTTTTTT. It translates to CASSERRNEKLFF.

This clonotype was detected only a few times. The chain is built from TRBV12-3 or TRBV12-4 and TRBJ2-7; no clear D. Between the trimmed V and J ends, which lost 3 bases and 4 bases, there was a span of 13 bases. CDR3 length equals 14 residues. CDR3 nucleotide sequence: TGTGCCAGCAGTTTTGTGGTTTCGGATTACGAGCAGTACTTC. Translated, it gives CASSFVVSDYEQYF.

J is TRBJ1-2 and V is TRBV2; 10 bases fit TRBD1. The CDR3 has 14 residues. The J segment lost 6 bases and the V segment lost 6 bases, leaving 7 bases of the junction unmatched. Germline CDR1 reads SNHLY; CDR2 reads FYNNEI. CDR3 region: CASSVTGGGDGYTF. Written as DNA, the CDR3 is TGTGCCAGCAGCGTGACAGGGGGCGGGGATGGCTACACCTTC.

This clonotype was picked up many times. CDR3 region: CASSLVGTGELFF. The CDR3 nucleotides read TGCGCCAGCAGCTTGGTCGGGACCGGGGAGCTGTTTTTT. V is TRBV5-1 and J is TRBJ2-2, with D uncertain. Trimming took 0 bases from V and 5 from J, leaving 5 bases between them. This CDR3 region has 13 residues. CDR1 is SGHRS and CDR2 is YFSETQ in the germline V gene.

The gene calls are TRBV15 and TRBJ1-2; D might be TRBD1 (5 bases). This CDR3 has 14 residues. The germline V gene encodes CDR1 LNHNV and CDR2 YYDKDF (reference sequence). Trimming left V 5 bases short and J 8 bases short, with 18 bases between. The CDR3 loop is CATSGQGHRRGYTF. CDR3 sequence (DNA): TGTGCCACCAGCGGGCAAGGACACCGAAGGGGCTACACCTTC.

This chain uses TRBV28 with TRBJ1-5; D remains unclear. In germline, CDR1 is MDHEN, CDR2 SYDVKM. V was pared by 1 base and J by 3 bases, with 7 bases between. The CDR3 covers 14 residues. CDR3 DNA sequence: TGTGCCAGCAGTTTATATATAGCCAATCAGCCCCAGCATTTT. Translated: CASSLYIANQPQHF. The entire variable domain, with the rest obtained from reference TRBV28 and TRBJ1-5, is as follows: DVKVTQSSRYLVKRTGEKVFLECVQDMDHENMFWYRQDPGLGLRLIYFSYDVKMKEKGDIPEGYSVSREKKERFSLILESASTNQTSMYLCASSLYIANQPQHFGDGTRLSIL.

The V call is TRBV6-2 or TRBV6-3, the J call TRBJ1-2; 7 nucleotides align to TRBD1. Per germline, CDR1 MNHEY and CDR2 SVGEGT. This CDR3 comprises 17 residues. The V gene end was trimmed by 2 bases and the J gene end by 1 base; junction bases not matched to a gene: 10. The CDR3 region has the DNA TGTGCCAGCAGTTACAACTGGGGACAGCTCCTTAACTATGGCTACACCTTC. Translation gives CASSYNWGQLLNYGYTF.

J is TRBJ1-2 and V is TRBV3-1; unclear D gene. With 0 bases removed from V and 6 bases from J, the gap between germline ends came to 17 bases. Germline loops: CDR1 LGHDT, CDR2 YNNKEL (reference sequence). The CDR3 has 16 residues. The CDR3 is CASSQDSSALWDGYTF. In DNA, the CDR3 is TGTGCCAGCAGCCAAGATTCGTCAGCGCTATGGGATGGCTACACCTTC. Full variable domain (outside the CDR3, taken from reference TRBV3-1 and TRBJ1-2): DTAVSQTPKYLVTQMGNDKSIKCEQNLGHDTMYWYKQDSKKFLKIMFSYNNKELIINETVPNRFSPKSPDKAHLNLHINSLELGDSAVYFCASSQDSSALWDGYTFGSGTRLTVV.

The DNA of the CDR3 is TGTGCCAGCAGCTCGACACTAGCGGGAGTGGAGACCCAGTACTTC. Residues: CASSSTLAGVETQYF. J is TRBJ2-5 and V is TRBV5-5; 11 bases line up with TRBD2. CDR3 length: 15 amino acids. CDR1 is SGHKS, CDR2 YYEKEE, per germline (reference sequence). V was clipped by 3 bases and J by 5 bases; unmatched bases: 6.

The table lists this clonotype with a few counts. This chain links TRBV6-1 with TRBJ2-1; TRBD2 aligns across 10 bases. CDR3 length equals 16 residues. V trimming: 7 bases; J trimming: 6 bases; junction bases outside the gene matches: 12. Germline CDR1 and CDR2: MNHNS and SASEGT. CDR3 nucleotide sequence: TGTGCCAGCATCCTAATAGCGGGGGGCCTTTCCAATGAGCAGTTCTTC. This translates into CASILIAGGLSNEQFF.

The CDR3 sequence is CASRHRGVSEAFF. The DNA of the CDR3 is TGTGCCAGTAGACACAGGGGAGTCTCTGAAGCTTTCTTT. J is TRBJ1-1 and V is TRBV19, with 7 nucleotides matching TRBD1. The CDR3 sequence is 13 residues long. V lost 6 bases and J lost 6; bases outside the gene matches: 7. Germline values: CDR1 LNHDA, CDR2 SQIVND (reference sequence).

The rearrangement joins TRBV29-1 to TRBJ2-7; D is unclear. This CDR3 has 13 amino acids. Looked up from germline, CDR1 is SQVTM and CDR2 is ANQGSEA. V lost 0 bases, J lost 3 bases, and 9 bases lay in between. This CDR3 is CSVEDEYRYEQYF. The CDR3 coding sequence is TGCAGCGTTGAAGATGAGTATCGCTACGAGCAGTACTTC.

This clonotype was counted once. The chain uses TRBV7-8 and TRBJ2-7; 8 positions match TRBD1. The CDR3 spans 15 residues. The V and J ends lost 3 bases and 5 bases, in that order; junction bases with no gene match: 9. The germline V gene encodes CDR1 SGHVS and CDR2 FQNEAQ. The CDR3 DNA reads as TGTGCCAGCAGCTTTTACGGACAGGGTTTTAACGAGCAGTACTTC. Translated: CASSFYGQGFNEQYF.

The rearrangement uses TRBV19 and TRBJ2-6; perhaps TRBD1 as D (6 bases). CDR3 size: 13 residues. V was trimmed by 6 bases and J by 8 bases, leaving 11 bases between them. Germline loops: CDR1 LNHDA, CDR2 SQIVND (reference sequence). The CDR3 DNA follows: TGTGCCAGTAGGCCAACAGGGTCCAACGTCCTGACTTTC. It codes for CASRPTGSNVLTF.

This clonotype was counted only a few times. This chain joins TRBV24-1 and TRBJ2-1; the match to TRBD2 covers 10 bases. Losses at the gene ends were 3 bases for V and 7 bases for J; bases not matched to a gene: 2. The CDR3 length is 14 residues. Germline loops: CDR1 KGHDR, CDR2 SFDVKD. The CDR3 bases are TGTGCCACCAGTGATAGCGGGAGGGCGAATGAGCAGTTCTTC. Protein: CATSDSGRANEQFF.

This clonotype has just a few counts. The chain joins TRBV4-2 to TRBJ2-3; D is possibly TRBD1 or TRBD2 (5 bases each). Germline V gene data show CDR1 as LGHNA and CDR2 as YNFKEQ. The CDR3 runs 14 residues. The V gene lost 4 bases and the J gene lost 2 bases, with 10 bases spanning the gap. The chain's CDR3 is CASSPEGTTDTQYF. In nucleotides, the CDR3 is TGTGCCAGCAGCCCCGAAGGGACCACAGATACGCAGTATTTT.